This T cell receptor beta chain was retrieved from a study of T cell responses to AZD1222 COVID-19 vaccine. Germline assignment: CDR1 SGHAT and CDR2 FQNNGV. The CDR3 has 16 amino acids. Between the trimmed V and J ends, which lost 5 bases and 4 bases, there was a span of 17 bases. TCRdb's table, derived via immunoSEQ multiplex PCR, lists solely in-frame clones and lacks some. This sample carries 170,000 or so clones, 85% to 90% of them seen once, and the ten largest clones take under 14%. The clonotype was recovered from an adult who received the AZD1222 COVID-19 vaccine. Sequenced material: peripheral blood, taken 28 days after the second AZD1222 dose. The chain employs TRBV11-2 and TRBJ2-2; D call uncertain. The DNA for the CDR3 is TGTGCCAGCAGCCCCTCTGTTCCCGTTGGCACCGGGGAGCTGTTTTTT. Translated: CASSPSVPVGTGELFF.